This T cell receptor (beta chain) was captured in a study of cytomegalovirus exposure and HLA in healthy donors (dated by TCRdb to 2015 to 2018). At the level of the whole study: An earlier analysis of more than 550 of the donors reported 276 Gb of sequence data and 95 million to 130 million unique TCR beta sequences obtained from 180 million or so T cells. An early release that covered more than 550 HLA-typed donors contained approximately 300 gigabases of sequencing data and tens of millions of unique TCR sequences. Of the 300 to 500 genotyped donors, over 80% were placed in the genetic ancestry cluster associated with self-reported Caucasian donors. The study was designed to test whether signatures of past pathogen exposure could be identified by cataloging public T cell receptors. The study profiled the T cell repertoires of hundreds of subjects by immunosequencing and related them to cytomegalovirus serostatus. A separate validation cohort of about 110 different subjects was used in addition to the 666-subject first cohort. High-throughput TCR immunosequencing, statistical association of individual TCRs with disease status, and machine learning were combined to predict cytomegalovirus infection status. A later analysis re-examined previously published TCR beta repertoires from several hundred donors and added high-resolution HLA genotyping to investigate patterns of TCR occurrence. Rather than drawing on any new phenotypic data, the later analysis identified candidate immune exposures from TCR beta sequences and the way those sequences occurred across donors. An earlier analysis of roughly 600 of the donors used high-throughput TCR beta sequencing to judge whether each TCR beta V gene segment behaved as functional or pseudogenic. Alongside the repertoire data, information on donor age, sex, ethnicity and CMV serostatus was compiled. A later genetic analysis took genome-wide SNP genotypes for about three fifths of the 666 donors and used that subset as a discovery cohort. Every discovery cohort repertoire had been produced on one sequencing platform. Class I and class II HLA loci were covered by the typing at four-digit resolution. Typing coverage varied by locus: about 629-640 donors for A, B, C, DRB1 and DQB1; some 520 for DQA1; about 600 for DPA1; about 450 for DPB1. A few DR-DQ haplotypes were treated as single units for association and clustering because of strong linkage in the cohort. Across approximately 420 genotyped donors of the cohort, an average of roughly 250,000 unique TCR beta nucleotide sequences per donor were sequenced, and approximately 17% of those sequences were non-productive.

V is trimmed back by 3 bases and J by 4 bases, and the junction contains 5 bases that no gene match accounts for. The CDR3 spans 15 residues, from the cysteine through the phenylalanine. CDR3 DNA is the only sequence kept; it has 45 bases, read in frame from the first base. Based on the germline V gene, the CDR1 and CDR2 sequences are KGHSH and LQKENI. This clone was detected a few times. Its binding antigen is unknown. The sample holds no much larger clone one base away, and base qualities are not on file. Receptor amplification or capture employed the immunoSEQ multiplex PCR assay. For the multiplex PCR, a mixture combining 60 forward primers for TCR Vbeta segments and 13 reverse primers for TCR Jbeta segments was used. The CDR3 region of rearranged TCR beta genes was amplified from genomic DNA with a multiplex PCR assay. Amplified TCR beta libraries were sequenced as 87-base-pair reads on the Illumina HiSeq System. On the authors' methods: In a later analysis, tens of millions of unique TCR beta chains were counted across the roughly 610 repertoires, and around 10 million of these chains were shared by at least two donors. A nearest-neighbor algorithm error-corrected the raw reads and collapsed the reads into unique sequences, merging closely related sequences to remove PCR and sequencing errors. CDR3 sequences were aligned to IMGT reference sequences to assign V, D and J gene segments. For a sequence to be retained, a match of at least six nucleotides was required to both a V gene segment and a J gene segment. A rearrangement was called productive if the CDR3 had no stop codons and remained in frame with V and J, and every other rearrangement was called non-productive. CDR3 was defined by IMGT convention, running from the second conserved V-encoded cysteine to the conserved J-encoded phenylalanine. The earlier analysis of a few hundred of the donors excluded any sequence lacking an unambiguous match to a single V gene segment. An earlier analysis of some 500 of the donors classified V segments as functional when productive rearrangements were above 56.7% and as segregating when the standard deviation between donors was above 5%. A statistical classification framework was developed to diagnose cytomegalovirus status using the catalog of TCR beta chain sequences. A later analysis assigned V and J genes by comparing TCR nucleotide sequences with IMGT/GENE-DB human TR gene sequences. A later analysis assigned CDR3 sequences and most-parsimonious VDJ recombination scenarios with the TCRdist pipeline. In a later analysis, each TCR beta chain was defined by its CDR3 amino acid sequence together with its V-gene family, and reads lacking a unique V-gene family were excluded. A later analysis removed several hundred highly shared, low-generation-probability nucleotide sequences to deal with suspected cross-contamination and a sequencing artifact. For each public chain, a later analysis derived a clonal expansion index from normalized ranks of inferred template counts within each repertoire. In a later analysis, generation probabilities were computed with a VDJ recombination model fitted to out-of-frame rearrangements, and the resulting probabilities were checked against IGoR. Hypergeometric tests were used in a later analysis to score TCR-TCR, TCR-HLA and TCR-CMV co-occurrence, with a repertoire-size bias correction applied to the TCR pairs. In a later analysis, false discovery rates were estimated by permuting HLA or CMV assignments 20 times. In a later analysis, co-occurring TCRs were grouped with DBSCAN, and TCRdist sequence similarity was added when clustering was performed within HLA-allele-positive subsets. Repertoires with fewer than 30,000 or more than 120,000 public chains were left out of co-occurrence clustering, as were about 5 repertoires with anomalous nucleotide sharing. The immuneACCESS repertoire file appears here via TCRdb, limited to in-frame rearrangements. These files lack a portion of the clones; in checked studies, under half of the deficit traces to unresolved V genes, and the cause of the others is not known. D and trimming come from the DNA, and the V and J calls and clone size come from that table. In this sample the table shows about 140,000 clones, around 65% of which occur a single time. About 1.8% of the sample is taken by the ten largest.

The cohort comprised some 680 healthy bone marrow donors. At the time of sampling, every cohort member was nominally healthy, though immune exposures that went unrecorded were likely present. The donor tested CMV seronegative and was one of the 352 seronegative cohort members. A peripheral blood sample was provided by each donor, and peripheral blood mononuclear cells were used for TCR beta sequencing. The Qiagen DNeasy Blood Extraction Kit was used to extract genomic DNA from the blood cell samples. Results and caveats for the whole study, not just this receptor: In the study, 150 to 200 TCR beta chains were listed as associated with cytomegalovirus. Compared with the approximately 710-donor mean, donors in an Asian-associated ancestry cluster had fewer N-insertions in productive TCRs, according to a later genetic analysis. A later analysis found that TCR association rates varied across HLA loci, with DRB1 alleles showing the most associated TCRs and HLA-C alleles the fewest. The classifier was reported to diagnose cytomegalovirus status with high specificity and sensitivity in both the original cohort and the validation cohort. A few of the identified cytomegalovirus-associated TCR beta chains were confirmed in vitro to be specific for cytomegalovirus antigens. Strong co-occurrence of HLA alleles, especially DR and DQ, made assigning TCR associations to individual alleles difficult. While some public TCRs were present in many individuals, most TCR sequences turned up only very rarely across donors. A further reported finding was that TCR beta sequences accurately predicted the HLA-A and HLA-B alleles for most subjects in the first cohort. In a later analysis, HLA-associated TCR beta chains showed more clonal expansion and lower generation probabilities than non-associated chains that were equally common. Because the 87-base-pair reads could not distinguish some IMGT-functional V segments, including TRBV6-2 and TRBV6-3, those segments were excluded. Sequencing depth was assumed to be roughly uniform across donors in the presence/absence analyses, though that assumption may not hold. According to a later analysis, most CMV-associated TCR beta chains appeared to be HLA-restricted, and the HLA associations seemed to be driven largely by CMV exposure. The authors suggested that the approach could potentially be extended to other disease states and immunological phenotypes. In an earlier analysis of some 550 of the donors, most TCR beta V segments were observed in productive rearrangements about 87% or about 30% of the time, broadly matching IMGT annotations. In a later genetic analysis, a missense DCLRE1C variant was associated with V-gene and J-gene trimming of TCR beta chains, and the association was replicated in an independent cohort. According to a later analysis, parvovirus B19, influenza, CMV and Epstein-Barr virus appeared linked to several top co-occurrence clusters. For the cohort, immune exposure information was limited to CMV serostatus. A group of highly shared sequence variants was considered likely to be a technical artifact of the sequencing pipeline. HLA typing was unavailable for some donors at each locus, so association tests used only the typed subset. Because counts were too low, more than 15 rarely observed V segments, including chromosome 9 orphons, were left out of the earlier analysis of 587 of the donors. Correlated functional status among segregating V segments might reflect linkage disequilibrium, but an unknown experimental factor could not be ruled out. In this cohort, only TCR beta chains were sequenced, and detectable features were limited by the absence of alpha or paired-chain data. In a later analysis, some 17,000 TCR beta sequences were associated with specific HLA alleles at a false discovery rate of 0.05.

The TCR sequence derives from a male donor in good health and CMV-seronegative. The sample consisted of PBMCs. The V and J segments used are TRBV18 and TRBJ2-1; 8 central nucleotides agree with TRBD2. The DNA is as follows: TGTGCCAGCTCACCCGGCGGGGGGACATACAATGAGCAGTTCTTC. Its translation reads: CASSPGGGTYNEQFF.